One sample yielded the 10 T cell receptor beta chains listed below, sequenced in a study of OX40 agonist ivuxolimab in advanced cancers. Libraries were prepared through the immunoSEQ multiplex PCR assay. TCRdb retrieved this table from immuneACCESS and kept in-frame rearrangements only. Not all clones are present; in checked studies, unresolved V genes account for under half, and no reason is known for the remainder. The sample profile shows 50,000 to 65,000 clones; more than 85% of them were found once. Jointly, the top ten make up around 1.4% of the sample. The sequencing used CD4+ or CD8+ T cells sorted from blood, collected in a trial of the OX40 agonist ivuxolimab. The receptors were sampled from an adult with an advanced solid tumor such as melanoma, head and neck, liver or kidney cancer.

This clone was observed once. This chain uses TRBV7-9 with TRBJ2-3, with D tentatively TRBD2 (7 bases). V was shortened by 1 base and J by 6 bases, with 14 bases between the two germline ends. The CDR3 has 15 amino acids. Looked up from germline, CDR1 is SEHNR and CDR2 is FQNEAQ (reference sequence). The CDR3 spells CASSLGGGAADTQYF. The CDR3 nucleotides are TGTGCCAGCAGCTTAGGCGGGGGCGCCGCCGATACGCAGTATTTT.

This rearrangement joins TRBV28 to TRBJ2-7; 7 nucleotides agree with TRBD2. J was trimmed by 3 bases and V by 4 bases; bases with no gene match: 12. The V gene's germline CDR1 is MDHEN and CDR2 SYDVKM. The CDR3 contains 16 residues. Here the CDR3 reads CASSSPGTKALYEQYF. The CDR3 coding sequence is TGTGCCAGCAGTTCCCCCGGGACTAAGGCCCTCTACGAGCAGTACTTC.

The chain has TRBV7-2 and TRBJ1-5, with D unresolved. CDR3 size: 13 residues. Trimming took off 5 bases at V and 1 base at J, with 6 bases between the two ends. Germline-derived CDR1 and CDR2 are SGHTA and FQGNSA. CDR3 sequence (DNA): TGTGCCAGCAGCCAATACAGCAATCAGCCCCAGCATTTT. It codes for CASSQYSNQPQHF.

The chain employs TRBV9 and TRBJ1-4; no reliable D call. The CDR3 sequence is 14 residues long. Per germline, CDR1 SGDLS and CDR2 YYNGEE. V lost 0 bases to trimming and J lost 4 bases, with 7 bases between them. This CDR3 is CASSVGGINEKLFF. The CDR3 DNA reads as TGTGCCAGCAGCGTAGGTGGGATTAATGAAAAACTGTTTTTT.

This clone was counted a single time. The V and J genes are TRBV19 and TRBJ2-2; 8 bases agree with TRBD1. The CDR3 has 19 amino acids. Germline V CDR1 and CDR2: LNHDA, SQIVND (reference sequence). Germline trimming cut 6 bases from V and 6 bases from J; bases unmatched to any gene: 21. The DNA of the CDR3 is TGTGCCAGTAGACCCGGGACAGGCTCGGTGGGTCGAACACCCGGGGAGCTGTTTTTT. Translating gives CASRPGTGSVGRTPGELFF.

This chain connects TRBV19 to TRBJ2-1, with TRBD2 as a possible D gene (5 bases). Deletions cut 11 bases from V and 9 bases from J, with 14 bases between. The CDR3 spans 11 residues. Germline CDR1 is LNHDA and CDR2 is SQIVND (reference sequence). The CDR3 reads CAAGQRSEQFF. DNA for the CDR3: TGTGCCGCCGGCCAGCGGAGTGAGCAGTTCTTC.

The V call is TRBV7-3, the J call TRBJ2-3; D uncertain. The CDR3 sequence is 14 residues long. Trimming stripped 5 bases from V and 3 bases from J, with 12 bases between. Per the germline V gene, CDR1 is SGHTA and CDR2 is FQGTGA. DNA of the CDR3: TGTGCCAGCAGCGCCTCCCCGGATACAGATACGCAGTATTTT. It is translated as CASSASPDTDTQYF.

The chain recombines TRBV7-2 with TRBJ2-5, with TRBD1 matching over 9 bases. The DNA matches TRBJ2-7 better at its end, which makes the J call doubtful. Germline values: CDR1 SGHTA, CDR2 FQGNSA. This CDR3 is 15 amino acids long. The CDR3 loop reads CASSLRTGVSYEQYF. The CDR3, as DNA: TGTGCCAGCAGCTTAAGGACAGGGGTCTCCTACGAGCAGTACTTC.

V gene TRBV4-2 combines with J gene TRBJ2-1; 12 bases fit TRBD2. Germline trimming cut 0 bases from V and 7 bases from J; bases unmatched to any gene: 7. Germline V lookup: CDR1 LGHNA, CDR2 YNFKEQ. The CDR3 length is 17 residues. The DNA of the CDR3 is TGTGCCAGCAGCCAAGACCCTCACACTAGCGGGAGGAATGAGCAGTTCTTC. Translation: CASSQDPHTSGRNEQFF.

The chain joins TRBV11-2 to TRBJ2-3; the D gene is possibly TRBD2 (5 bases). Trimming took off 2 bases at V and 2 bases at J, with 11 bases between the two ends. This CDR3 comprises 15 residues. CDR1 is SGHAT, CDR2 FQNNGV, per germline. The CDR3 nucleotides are TGTGCCAGCAGCTTATCGGCGGGTATCACAGATACGCAGTATTTT. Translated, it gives CASSLSAGITDTQYF.